Following are 19 T cell receptor beta chains from one sample sequenced in a study of shared clonotypes between healthy human individuals. Clones were read by immunoSEQ multiplex PCR, and TCRdb kept only the in-frame ones, dropping some. The sample records approximately 1,500,000 clones, 95% to 99% being singletons. What was sequenced was naive CD4+ T cells sorted from blood. Subset described: CD45RA+ positively selected. These receptors were collected from a man aged 30 to 45 in good health.

The chain joins TRBV30 to TRBJ2-7; 11 nucleotides match TRBD2. Germline lookup yields CDR1 GTSNPN and CDR2 SVGIG (reference sequence). The junction had 2 bases not matched to a gene; V was cut back by 1 base and J by 0 bases. The CDR3 contains 15 residues. CDR3 sequence: CAWSAGTSGSYEQYF. For the CDR3, the DNA is TGTGCCTGGAGTGCGGGGACTAGCGGCTCCTACGAGCAGTACTTC.

V gene TRBV7-9 combines with J gene TRBJ1-4; no firm D call. Trimming left V 5 bases short and J 0 bases short, with 10 bases between. Per germline, CDR1 SEHNR and CDR2 FQNEAQ (reference sequence). The CDR3 contains 15 residues. The CDR3 DNA sequence: TGTGCCAGCAGCCCTCTAATAACAACTAATGAAAAACTGTTTTTT. Its translation is CASSPLITTNEKLFF.

The genes are TRBV5-5 and TRBJ1-3, with no clear D. Germline CDR1 SGHKS, CDR2 YYEKEE (reference sequence). V shed 0 bases and J shed 10 bases, with 14 bases lying between them. CDR3 length: 14 residues. CDR3 loop: CASSLVGMERTIYF. Written as DNA, the CDR3 is TGTGCCAGCAGCTTGGTGGGCATGGAAAGAACCATATATTTT.

The chain has TRBV6-5 and TRBJ2-1, with D tentatively TRBD2 (5 bases). The CDR3 length is 14 residues. The V end lost 6 bases, the J end lost 8 bases, and 17 bases lay between the germline ends. CDR1 and CDR2 from the germline V gene are MNHEY and SVGAGI. The CDR3 region is CASRKHGDIDEQFF. The CDR3, as DNA: TGTGCCAGCAGGAAACACGGGGATATAGATGAGCAGTTCTTC.

The chain recombines TRBV29-1 with TRBJ2-7; D unclear. The CDR3 is 10 residues long. Germline values: CDR1 SQVTM, CDR2 ANQGSEA. Trimming stripped 8 bases from V and 6 bases from J, with 11 bases between. The CDR3 DNA sequence: TGCAGCCCCCCCTTTGGCGAGCAGTACTTC. Translating it yields CSPPFGEQYF.

The genes are TRBV10-3 and TRBJ1-5; D unresolved. The V and J ends lost 2 bases and 6 bases respectively, with 5 bases between them. CDR1 and CDR2 (germline): ENHRY, SYGVKD. The CDR3 runs to 12 residues. The CDR3 sequence: CAISEGTQPQHF. The CDR3 region has the DNA TGTGCCATCAGTGAGGGAACTCAGCCCCAGCATTTT.

The V gene is TRBV4-3, the J gene TRBJ1-2, with D maybe TRBD1 (5 bases). V dropped 0 bases and J dropped 7 bases, with 15 bases sitting between them. CDR1 and CDR2 (germline): LGHNA, YSLEER. The CDR3 covers 15 residues. The DNA of the CDR3 is TGCGCCAGCAGCCAAGAAAGGGCTCGGGACGGTGGCTACACCTTC. Encoded protein: CASSQERARDGGYTF.

This sequence joins TRBV5-1 and TRBJ1-1; D gene unclear. The V end lost 0 bases, the J end lost 1 base, and 13 bases lay between the germline ends. The CDR3 length is 16 residues. Germline CDR1 reads SGHRS; CDR2 reads YFSETQ. The CDR3 DNA sequence: TGCGCCAGCAGCTTGGGGGTCGGTGGCTCGAACACTGAAGCTTTCTTT. Translated: CASSLGVGGSNTEAFF. Based on the CDR3 plus reference TRBV5-1 and TRBJ1-1, the full variable domain is KAGVTQTPRYLIKTRGQQVTLSCSPISGHRSVSWYQQTPGQGLQFLFEYFSETQRNKGNFPGRFSGRQFSNSRSEMNVSTLELGDSALYLCASSLGVGGSNTEAFFGQGTRLTVV.

A remark on this clone: The sample carries other DNA sequences with the same CDR3. The rearrangement joins TRBV5-4 to TRBJ2-5; 7 bases are shared with TRBD2. The trim removed 2 bases at V and 4 bases at J, leaving 2 bases unmatched. CDR3 length: 13 amino acids. Per the germline V gene, CDR1 is SGHNT and CDR2 is YYREEE (reference sequence). CDR3 nucleotide sequence: TGTGCCAGCAGCTTTTTAGCGGGAGAGACCCAGTACTTC. Translating gives CASSFLAGETQYF.

This chain joins TRBV4-2 and TRBJ2-1; 8 nucleotides line up with TRBD2. V shed 1 base and J 0 bases; nucleotides not matched to a gene: 8. The CDR3 sequence is 18 residues long. The germline V gene has CDR1 LGHNA and CDR2 YNFKEQ. The CDR3 loop is CASSQVGSGVSSYNEQFF. The CDR3 nucleotides are TGTGCCAGCAGCCAAGTTGGTAGCGGGGTGAGCTCCTACAATGAGCAGTTCTTC.

This sequence joins TRBV30 and TRBJ2-5; no clear D gene. Germline V lookup: CDR1 GTSNPN, CDR2 SVGIG (reference sequence). This CDR3 is 12 amino acids long. V lost 2 bases to trimming and J lost 5 bases, with 9 bases between them. CDR3 coding DNA: TGTGCCTGGAGTCGTACTTTTGAGACCCAGTACTTC. Its protein is CAWSRTFETQYF. The full variable domain, its missing parts supplied by reference TRBV30 and TRBJ2-5, is SQTIHQWPATLVQPVGSPLSLECTVEGTSNPNLYWYRQAAGRGLQLLFYSVGIGQISSEVPQNLSASRPQDRQFILSSKKLLLSDSGFYLCAWSRTFETQYFGPGTRLLVL.

The rearrangement joins TRBV19 to TRBJ2-5; 13 nucleotides align to TRBD2. Germline V CDR1 and CDR2: LNHDA, SQIVND (reference sequence). This CDR3 contains 16 residues. Trimming cost V 9 bases and J 1 base; bases outside gene matches: 8. The chain's CDR3 is CARKGLAGDPQETQYF. In DNA, the CDR3 is TGTGCCAGGAAAGGACTAGCGGGAGACCCCCAAGAGACCCAGTACTTC.

This chain uses TRBV19 with TRBJ1-1; no clear D gene. The CDR3 length is 13 residues. Germline CDR1 reads LNHDA; CDR2 reads SQIVND (reference sequence). V lost 5 bases to trimming and J lost 5 bases, with 12 bases between them. The CDR3 region has the DNA TGTGCCAGTAGTTCAGGTGCGGATACTGAAGCTTTCTTT. This encodes CASSSGADTEAFF.

The V gene is TRBV1, the J gene TRBJ1-2; the table's D call of TRBD1 was not tested on the DNA. TRBV1 is given as a pseudogene. The CDR3 contains 15 residues. CDR3 in amino acids: CTSSRKGTGAYGYTF. The CDR3 bases are TGCACCAGCAGCCGAAAAGGGACAGGGGCTTATGGCTACACCTTC.

This clone has just one count. The chain recombines TRBV5-7 with TRBJ2-2; TRBD2 matches at 13 bases. TRBV5-7 is an ORF for which the function is uncertain. The CDR3 sequence is 18 residues long. The ends lost 4 bases at V and 5 bases at J; junction bases unmatched: 11. DNA for the CDR3: TGTGCCAGCAGCCGCTTACTAGCGGGAGGGCCAGGAACCGGGGAGCTGTTTTTT. It codes for CASSRLLAGGPGTGELFF.

The chain links TRBV5-4 to TRBJ1-5; D gene uncertain. CDR3 length: 15 amino acids. Germline V gene lookup returns CDR1 SGHNT and CDR2 YYREEE (reference sequence). Trimming pared 2 bases from V and 1 base from J, leaving 10 bases between. Written as DNA, the CDR3 is TGTGCCAGCAGCTTCGACCCGGGAAGCAATCAGCCCCAGCATTTT. This encodes CASSFDPGSNQPQHF. The full variable domain, rest sourced from reference TRBV5-4 and TRBJ1-5, is ETGVTQSPTHLIKTRGQQVTLRCSSQSGHNTVSWYQQALGQGPQFIFQYYREEENGRGNFPPRFSGLQFPNYSSELNVNALELDDSALYLCASSFDPGSNQPQHFGDGTRLSIL.

The chain couples TRBV7-8 to TRBJ2-7, with 7 bases identical to TRBD1. Germline V gives CDR1 SGHVS, CDR2 FQNEAQ. This CDR3 is 14 amino acids long. Unmatched junction bases numbered 6, after V lost 2 bases and J lost 5 bases. CDR3 in DNA: TGTGCCAGCAGCTTACGGGACAGAGCCGACGAGCAGTACTTC. Protein product: CASSLRDRADEQYF.

V gene TRBV11-3 combines with J gene TRBJ2-3, with 7 bases aligning to TRBD2. The CDR3 spans 15 residues. Trimming at V came to 5 bases and at J to 5 bases, leaving 10 bases not matched to a gene. Germline CDR1 reads SGHNT; CDR2 reads YENEEA. The CDR3 protein is CASSRGDGEGDTQYF. In nucleotides, the CDR3 is TGTGCCAGCAGCCGGGGGGATGGGGAAGGAGATACGCAGTATTTT.

This clone appeared once. The CDR3: CASSSSRGGAPSTDTQYF. Written as DNA, the CDR3 is TGTGCCAGCAGCTCGTCTAGGGGTGGAGCTCCTAGCACAGATACGCAGTATTTT. This chain connects TRBV5-5 to TRBJ2-3; tentatively, D is TRBD1 (5 bases). The germline CDR1 and CDR2 sequences are SGHKS and YYEKEE (reference sequence). The CDR3 covers 18 residues. Deletions cut 3 bases from V and 0 bases from J, with 20 bases between. The full variable domain, in which reference TRBV5-5 and TRBJ2-3 provide the parts outside the CDR3, is DAGVTQSPTHLIKTRGQQVTLRCSPISGHKSVSWYQQVLGQGPQFIFQYYEKEERGRGNFPDRFSARQFPNYSSELNVNALLLGDSALYLCASSSSRGGAPSTDTQYFGPGTRLTVL.